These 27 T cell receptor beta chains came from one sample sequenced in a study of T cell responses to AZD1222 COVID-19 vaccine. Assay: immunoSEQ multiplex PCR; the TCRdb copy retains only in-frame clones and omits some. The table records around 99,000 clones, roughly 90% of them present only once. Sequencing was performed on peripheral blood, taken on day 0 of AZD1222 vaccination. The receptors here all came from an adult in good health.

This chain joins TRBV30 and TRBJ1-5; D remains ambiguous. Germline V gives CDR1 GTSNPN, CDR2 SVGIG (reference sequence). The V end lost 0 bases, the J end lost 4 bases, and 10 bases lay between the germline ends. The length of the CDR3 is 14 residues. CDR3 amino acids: CAWSVGYTNQPQHF. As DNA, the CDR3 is TGTGCCTGGAGTGTTGGGTATACAAATCAGCCCCAGCATTTT.

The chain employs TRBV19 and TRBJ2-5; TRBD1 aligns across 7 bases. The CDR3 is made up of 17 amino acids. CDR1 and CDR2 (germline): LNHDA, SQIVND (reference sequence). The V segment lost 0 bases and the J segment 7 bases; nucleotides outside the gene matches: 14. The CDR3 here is CASSIDSRGPAYGTQYF. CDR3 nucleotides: TGTGCCAGTAGTATAGATAGTAGGGGGCCGGCTTACGGGACCCAGTACTTC.

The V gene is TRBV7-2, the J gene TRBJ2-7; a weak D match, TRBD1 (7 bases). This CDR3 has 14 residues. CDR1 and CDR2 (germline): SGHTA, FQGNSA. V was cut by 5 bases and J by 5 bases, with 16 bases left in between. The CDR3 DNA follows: TGTGCCAGCAGCCCAGGGGGGAGTAGGGACGAGCAGTACTTC. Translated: CASSPGGSRDEQYF.

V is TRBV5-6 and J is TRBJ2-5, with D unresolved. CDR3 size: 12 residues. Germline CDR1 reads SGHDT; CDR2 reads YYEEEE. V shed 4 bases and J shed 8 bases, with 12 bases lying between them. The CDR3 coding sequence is TGTGCCAGCAGCACAGAAAGAGCCACCCAGTACTTC. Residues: CASSTERATQYF. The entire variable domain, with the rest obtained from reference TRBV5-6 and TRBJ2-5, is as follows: DAGVTQSPTHLIKTRGQQVTLRCSPKSGHDTVSWYQQALGQGPQFIFQYYEEEERQRGNFPDRFSGHQFPNYSSELNVNALLLGDSALYLCASSTERATQYFGPGTRLLVL.

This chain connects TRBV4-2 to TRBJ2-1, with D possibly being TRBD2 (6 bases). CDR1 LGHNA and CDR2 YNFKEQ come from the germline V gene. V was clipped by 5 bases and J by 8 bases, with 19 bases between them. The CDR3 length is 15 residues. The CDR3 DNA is TGTGCCAGCAGCTCCCCCGGAGGGCCGGAGTATGAGCAGTTCTTC. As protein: CASSSPGGPEYEQFF.

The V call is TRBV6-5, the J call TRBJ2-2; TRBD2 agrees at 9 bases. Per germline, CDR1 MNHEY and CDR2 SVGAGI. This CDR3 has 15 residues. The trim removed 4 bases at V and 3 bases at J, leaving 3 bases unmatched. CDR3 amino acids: CASSLAGAHTGELFF. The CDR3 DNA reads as TGTGCCAGCAGTTTAGCGGGAGCTCACACCGGGGAGCTGTTTTTT.

CDR3 amino acids: CASSNKVAVPYNEQFF. The DNA for the CDR3 is TGTGCCAGCAGCAATAAGGTAGCGGTCCCCTACAATGAGCAGTTCTTC. This chain links TRBV21-1 with TRBJ2-1; the table gives TRBD2 as D, unverified against the DNA. TRBV21-1 is assigned pseudogene status. This CDR3 has 16 residues.

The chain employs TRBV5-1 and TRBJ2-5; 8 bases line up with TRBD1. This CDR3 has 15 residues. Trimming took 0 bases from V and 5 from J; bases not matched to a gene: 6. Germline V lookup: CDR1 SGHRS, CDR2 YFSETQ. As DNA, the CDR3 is TGCGCCAGCAGCTTGGTGCCAGGGGGCGAGGAGACCCAGTACTTC. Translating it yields CASSLVPGGEETQYF.

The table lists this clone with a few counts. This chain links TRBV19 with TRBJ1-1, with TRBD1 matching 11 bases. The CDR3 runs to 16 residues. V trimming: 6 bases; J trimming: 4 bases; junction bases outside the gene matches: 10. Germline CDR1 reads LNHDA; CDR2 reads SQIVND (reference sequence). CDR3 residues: CASRWGTGGWSTEAFF. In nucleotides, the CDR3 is TGTGCCAGTAGATGGGGGACAGGGGGATGGTCCACTGAAGCTTTCTTT.

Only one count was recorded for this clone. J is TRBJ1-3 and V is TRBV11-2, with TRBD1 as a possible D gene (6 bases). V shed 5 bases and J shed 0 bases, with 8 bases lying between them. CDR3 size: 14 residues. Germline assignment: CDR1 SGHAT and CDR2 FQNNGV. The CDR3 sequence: CASSQQGSGNTIYF. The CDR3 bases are TGTGCCAGCAGCCAACAGGGCTCTGGAAACACCATATATTTT. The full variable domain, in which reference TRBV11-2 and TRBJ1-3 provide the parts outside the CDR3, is EAGVAQSPRYKIIEKRQSVAFWCNPISGHATLYWYQQILGQGPKLLIQFQNNGVVDDSQLPKDRFSAERLKGVDSTLKIQPAKLEDSAVYLCASSQQGSGNTIYFGEGSWLTVV.

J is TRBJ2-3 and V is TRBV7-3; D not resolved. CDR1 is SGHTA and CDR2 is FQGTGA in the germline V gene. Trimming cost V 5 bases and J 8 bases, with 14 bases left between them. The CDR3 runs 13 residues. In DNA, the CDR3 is TGTGCCAGCAGCCTCCCCGGCCCGGGTACGCAGTATTTT. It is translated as CASSLPGPGTQYF.

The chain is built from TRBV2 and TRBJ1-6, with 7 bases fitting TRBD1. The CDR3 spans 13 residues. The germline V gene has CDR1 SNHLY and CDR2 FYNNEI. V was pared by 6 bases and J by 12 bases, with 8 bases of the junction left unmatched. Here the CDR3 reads CASREQGLGPLHF. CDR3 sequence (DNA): TGTGCCAGCAGGGAACAGGGGTTAGGACCCCTCCACTTT. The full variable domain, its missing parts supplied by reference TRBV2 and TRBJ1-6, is EPEVTQTPSHQVTQMGQEVILRCVPISNHLYFYWYRQILGQKVEFLVSFYNNEISEKSEIFDDQFSVERPDGSNFTLKIRSTKLEDSAMYFCASREQGLGPLHFGNGTRLTVT.

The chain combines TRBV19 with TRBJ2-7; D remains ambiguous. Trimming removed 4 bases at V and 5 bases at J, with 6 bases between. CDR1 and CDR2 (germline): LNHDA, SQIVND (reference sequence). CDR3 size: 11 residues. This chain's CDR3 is CASSSPHEQYF. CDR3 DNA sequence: TGTGCCAGTAGTAGCCCTCACGAGCAGTACTTC.

The CDR3: CSVDPGGADYGYTF. In nucleotides, the CDR3 is TGCAGCGTTGACCCAGGGGGCGCTGACTATGGCTACACCTTC. The V and J genes are TRBV29-1 and TRBJ1-2, with TRBD1 matching over 8 bases. Germline V lookup: CDR1 SQVTM, CDR2 ANQGSEA. The CDR3 is 14 residues long. Trimming at V came to 3 bases and at J to 3 bases, leaving 6 bases not matched to a gene. Looking up the rest from reference TRBV29-1 and TRBJ1-2 gives the full variable domain: SAVISQKPSRDICQRGTSLTIQCQVDSQVTMMFWYRQQPGQSLTLIATANQGSEATYESGFVIDKFPISRPNLTFSTLTVSNMSPEDSSIYLCSVDPGGADYGYTFGSGTRLTVV.

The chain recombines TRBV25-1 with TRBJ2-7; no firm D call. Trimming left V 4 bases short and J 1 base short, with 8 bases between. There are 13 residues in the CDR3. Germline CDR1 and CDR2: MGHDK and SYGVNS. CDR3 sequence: CASSAQESYEQYF. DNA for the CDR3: TGTGCCAGCAGTGCCCAGGAATCCTACGAGCAGTACTTC.

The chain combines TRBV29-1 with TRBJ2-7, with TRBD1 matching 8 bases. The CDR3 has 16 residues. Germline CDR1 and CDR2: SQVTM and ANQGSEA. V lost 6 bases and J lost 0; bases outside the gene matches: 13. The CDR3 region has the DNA TGCAGCGTCGCAGGGGGCGATCTCGCAGGCTCCTACGAGCAGTACTTC. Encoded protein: CSVAGGDLAGSYEQYF.

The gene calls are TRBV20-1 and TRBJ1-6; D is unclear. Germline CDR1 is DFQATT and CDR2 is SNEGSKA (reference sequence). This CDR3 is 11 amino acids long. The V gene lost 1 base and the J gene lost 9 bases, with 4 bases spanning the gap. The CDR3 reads CSARGSSPLHF. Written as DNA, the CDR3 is TGCAGTGCTAGAGGCAGTTCACCCCTCCACTTT.

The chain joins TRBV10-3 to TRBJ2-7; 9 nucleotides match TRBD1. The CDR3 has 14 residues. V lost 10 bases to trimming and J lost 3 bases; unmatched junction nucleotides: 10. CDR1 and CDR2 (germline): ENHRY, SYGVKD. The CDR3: CATRQGEMFYEQYF. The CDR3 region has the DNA TGTGCCACCCGACAGGGGGAAATGTTCTACGAGCAGTACTTC.

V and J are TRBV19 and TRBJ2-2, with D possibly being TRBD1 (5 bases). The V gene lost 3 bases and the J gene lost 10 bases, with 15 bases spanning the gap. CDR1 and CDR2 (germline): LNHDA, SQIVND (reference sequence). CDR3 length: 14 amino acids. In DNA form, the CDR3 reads TGTGCCAGTAGTATCAATTGGGGCGCAGTGGAGCTGTTTTTT. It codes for CASSINWGAVELFF. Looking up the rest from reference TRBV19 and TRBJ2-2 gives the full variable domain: DGGITQSPKYLFRKEGQNVTLSCEQNLNHDAMYWYRQDPGQGLRLIYYSQIVNDFQKGDIAEGYSVSREKKESFPLTVTSAQKNPTAFYLCASSINWGAVELFFGEGSRLTVL.

CDR3 residues: CASSLGKGRNRDSNYGYTF. The DNA for the CDR3 is TGTGCCAGCAGCTTAGGAAAAGGAAGAAATAGGGACAGTAACTATGGCTACACCTTC. The chain joins TRBV11-3 to TRBJ1-2; 7 bases align to TRBD1. Germline V gives CDR1 SGHNT, CDR2 YENEEA. The CDR3 sequence is 19 residues long. With V trimmed by 1 base and J by 1 base, 15 bases remained unmatched.

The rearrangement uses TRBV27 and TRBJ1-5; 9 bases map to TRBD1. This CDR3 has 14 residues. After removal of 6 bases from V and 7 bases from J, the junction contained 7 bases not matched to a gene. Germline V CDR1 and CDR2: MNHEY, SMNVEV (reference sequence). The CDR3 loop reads CASSPMDRGQPQHF. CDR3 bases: TGTGCCAGCAGCCCTATGGACAGGGGCCAGCCCCAGCATTTT.

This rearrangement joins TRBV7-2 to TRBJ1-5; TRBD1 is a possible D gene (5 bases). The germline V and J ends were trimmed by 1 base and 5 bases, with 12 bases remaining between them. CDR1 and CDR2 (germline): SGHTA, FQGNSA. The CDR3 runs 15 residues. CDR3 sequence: CASSLGNRIDQPQHF. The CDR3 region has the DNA TGTGCCAGCAGCTTAGGCAACAGGATCGATCAGCCCCAGCATTTT.

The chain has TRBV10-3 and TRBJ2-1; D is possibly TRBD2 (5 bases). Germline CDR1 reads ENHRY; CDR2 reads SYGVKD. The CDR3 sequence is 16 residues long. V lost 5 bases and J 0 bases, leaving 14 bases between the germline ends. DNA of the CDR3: TGTGCCATCAGTTATAGCGTGAGTAGCTCCTACAATGAGCAGTTCTTC. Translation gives CAISYSVSSSYNEQFF.

Here the CDR3 DNA reads TGTGCCAGCTCACAAAGCCCACGGCCCTCTGGGGCCAACGTCCTGACTTTC. Amino acid sequence: CASSQSPRPSGANVLTF. The chain links TRBV18 to TRBJ2-6; D gene ambiguous. Germline V CDR1 and CDR2: KGHSH, LQKENI. V lost 4 bases, J lost 0 bases, and 13 bases lay in between. The CDR3 contains 17 residues.

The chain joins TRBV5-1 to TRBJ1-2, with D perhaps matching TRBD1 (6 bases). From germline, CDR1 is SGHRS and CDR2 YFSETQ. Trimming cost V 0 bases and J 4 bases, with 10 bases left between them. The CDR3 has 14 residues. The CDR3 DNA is TGCGCCAGCAGCTTGGTCAGGGGCGGCTATGGCTACACCTTC. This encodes CASSLVRGGYGYTF. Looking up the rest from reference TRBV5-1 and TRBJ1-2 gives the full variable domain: KAGVTQTPRYLIKTRGQQVTLSCSPISGHRSVSWYQQTPGQGLQFLFEYFSETQRNKGNFPGRFSGRQFSNSRSEMNVSTLELGDSALYLCASSLVRGGYGYTFGSGTRLTVV.

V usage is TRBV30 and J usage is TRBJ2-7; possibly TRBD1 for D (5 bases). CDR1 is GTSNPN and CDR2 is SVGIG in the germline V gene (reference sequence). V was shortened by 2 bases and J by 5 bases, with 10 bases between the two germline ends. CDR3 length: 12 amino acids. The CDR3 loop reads CAWSRQGDEQYF. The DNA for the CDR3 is TGTGCCTGGAGTAGGCAGGGCGACGAGCAGTACTTC.

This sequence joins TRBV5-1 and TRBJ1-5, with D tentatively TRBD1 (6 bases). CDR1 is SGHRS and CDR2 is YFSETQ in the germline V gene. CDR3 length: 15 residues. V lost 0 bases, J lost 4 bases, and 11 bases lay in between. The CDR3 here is CASSLGQAPNQPQHF. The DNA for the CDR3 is TGCGCCAGCAGCTTGGGACAGGCCCCGAATCAGCCCCAGCATTTT.